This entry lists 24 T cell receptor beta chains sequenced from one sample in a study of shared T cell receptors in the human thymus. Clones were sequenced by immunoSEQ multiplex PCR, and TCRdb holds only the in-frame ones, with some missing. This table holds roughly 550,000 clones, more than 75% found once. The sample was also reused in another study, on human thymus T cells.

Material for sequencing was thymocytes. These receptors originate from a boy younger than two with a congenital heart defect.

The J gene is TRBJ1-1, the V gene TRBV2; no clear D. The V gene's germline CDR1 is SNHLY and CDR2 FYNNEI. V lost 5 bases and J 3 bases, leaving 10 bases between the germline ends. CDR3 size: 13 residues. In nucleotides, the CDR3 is TGTGCCAGCAGTCCCTTACATGACACTGAAGCTTTCTTT. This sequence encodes CASSPLHDTEAFF.

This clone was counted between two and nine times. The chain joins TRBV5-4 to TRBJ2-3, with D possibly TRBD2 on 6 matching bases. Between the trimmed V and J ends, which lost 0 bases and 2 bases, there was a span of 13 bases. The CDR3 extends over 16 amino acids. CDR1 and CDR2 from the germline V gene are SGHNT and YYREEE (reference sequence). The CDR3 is CASSLAAGTYTDTQYF. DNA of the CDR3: TGTGCCAGCAGCTTGGCGGCGGGAACGTACACAGATACGCAGTATTTT.

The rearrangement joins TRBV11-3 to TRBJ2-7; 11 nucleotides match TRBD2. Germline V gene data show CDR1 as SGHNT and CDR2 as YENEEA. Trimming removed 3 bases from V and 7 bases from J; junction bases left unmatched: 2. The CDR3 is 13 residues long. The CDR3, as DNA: TGTGCCAGCAGCTTGCCTAGCGGGAGGGAGCAGTACTTC. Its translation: CASSLPSGREQYF.

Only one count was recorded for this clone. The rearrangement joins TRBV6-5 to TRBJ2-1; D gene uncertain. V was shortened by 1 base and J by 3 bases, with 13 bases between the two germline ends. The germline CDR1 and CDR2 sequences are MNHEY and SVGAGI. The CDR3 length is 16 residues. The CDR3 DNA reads TGTGCCAGCAGTTACTTGGCGGCGTCCTACTACAATGAGCAGTTCTTC. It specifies CASSYLAASYYNEQFF.

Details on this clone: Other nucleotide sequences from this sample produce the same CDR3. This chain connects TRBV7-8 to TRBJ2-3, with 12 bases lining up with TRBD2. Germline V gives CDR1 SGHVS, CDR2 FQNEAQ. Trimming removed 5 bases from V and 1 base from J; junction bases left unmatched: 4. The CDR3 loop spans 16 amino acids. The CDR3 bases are TGTGCCAGCAGCCCAAGACTAGCGGGAGGCACAGATACGCAGTATTTT. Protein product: CASSPRLAGGTDTQYF.

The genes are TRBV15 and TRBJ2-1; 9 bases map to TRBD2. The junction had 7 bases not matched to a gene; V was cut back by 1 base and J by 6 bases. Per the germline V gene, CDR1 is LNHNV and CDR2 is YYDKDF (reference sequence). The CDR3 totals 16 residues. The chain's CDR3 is CATSRVPGREGNEQFF. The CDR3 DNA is TGTGCCACCAGCAGAGTTCCGGGGCGGGAGGGCAATGAGCAGTTCTTC.

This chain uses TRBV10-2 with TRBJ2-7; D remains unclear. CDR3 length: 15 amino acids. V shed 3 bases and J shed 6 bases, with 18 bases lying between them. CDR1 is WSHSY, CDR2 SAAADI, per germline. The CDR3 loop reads CASSDPHPGHGEQYF. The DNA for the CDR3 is TGCGCCAGCAGTGACCCCCATCCGGGTCACGGCGAGCAGTACTTC.

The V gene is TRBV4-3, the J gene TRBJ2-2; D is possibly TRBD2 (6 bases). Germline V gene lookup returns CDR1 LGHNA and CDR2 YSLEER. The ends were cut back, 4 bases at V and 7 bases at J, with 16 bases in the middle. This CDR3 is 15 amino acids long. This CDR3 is CASSLIRGGIGELFF. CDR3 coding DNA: TGCGCCAGCAGCCTTATACGGGGAGGAATCGGGGAGCTGTTTTTT.

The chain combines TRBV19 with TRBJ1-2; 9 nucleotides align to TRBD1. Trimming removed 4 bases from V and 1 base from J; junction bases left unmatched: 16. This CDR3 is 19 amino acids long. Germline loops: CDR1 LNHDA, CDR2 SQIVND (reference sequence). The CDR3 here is CASSRYPGTGTDFNYGYTF. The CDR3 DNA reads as TGTGCCAGTAGTAGGTATCCCGGGACAGGGACCGATTTTAACTATGGCTACACCTTC.

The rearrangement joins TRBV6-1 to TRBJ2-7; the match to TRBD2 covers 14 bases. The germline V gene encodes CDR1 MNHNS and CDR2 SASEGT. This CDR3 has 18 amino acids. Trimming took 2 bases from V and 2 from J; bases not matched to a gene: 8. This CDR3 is CASSETGLAGVGTYEQYF. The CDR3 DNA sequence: TGTGCCAGCAGTGAAACGGGACTAGCGGGAGTAGGCACCTACGAGCAGTACTTC.

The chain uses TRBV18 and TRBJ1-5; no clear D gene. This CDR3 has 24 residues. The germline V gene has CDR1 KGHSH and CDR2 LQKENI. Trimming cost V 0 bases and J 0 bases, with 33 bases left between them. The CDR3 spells CASSPPAFHSSPIPPSPSNQPQHF. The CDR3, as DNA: TGTGCCAGCTCACCACCGGCTTTCCACAGTAGTCCCATACCTCCGAGTCCTAGCAATCAGCCCCAGCATTTT.

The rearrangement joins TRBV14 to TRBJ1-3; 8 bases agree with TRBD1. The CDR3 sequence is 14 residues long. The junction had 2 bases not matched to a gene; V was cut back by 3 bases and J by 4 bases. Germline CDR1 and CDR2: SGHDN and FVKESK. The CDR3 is CASSHRQGGNTIYF. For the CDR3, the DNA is TGTGCCAGCAGCCACCGACAGGGGGGAAACACCATATATTTT.

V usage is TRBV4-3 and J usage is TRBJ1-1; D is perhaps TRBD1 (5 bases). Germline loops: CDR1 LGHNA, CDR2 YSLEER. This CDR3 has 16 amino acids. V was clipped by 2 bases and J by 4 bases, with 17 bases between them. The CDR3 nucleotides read TGCGCCAGCAGCCAACTCTGGGGGGATTTGTCCACTGAAGCTTTCTTT. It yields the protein CASSQLWGDLSTEAFF.

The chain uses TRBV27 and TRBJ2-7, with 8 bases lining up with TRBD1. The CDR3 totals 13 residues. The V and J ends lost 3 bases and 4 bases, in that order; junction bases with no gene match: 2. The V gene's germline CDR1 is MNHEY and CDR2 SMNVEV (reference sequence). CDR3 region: CASSFRTGYEQYF. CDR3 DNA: TGTGCCAGCAGTTTCAGGACAGGGTACGAGCAGTACTTC.

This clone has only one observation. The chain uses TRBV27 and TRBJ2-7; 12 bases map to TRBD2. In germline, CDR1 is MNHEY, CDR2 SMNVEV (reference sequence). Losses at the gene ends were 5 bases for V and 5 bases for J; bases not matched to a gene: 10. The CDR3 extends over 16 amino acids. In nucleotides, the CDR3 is TGTGCCAGCAGTCCCGGCCTAGCGGGAGGGCATGACGAGCAGTACTTC. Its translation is CASSPGLAGGHDEQYF.

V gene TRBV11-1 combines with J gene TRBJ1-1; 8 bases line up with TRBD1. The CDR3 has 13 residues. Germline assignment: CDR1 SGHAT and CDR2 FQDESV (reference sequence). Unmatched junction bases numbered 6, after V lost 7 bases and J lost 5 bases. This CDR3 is CASIGTGQTEAFF. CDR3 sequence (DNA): TGTGCCAGCATCGGGACAGGCCAGACTGAAGCTTTCTTT.

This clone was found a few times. The CDR3 protein is CSVRAGGSSYNEQFF. CDR3 nucleotide sequence: TGCAGCGTTCGGGCAGGGGGCAGCTCCTACAATGAGCAGTTCTTC. This sequence joins TRBV29-1 and TRBJ2-1; TRBD1 matches 8 bases. CDR1 is SQVTM, CDR2 ANQGSEA, per germline. This CDR3 has 15 amino acids. The V and J ends lost 5 bases and 0 bases, in that order; junction bases with no gene match: 6.

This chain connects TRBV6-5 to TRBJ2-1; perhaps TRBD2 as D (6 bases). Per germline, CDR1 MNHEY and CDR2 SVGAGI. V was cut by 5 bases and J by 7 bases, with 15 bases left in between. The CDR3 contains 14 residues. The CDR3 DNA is TGTGCCAGCAGTCTACTCGGCGGAGGGAATGAGCAGTTCTTC. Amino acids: CASSLLGGGNEQFF.

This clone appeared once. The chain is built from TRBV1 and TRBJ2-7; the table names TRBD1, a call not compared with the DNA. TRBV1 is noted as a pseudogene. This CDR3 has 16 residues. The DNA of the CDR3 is TGCACCAGCAGCCAAGATTTGGGGACAGGGCCTCTCCAGCAGTACTTC. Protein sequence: CTSSQDLGTGPLQQYF.

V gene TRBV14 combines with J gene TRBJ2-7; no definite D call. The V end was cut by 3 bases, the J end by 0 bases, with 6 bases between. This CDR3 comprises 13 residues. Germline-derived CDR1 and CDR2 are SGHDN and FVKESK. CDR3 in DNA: TGTGCCAGCAGCCATAACAGCTCCTACGAGCAGTACTTC. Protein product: CASSHNSSYEQYF.

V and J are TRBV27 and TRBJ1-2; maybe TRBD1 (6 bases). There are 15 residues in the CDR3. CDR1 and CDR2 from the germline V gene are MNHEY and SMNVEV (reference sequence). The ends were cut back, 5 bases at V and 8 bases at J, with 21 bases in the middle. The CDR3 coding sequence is TGTGCCAGCAGTCCGTCACCCCAGGGGTTGGAGGGCTACACCTTC. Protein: CASSPSPQGLEGYTF.

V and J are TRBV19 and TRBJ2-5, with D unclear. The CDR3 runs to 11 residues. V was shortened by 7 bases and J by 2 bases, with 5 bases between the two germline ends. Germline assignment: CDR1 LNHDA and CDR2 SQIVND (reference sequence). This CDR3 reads CASTFQETQYF. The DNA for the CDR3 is TGTGCCAGTACCTTTCAAGAGACCCAGTACTTC.

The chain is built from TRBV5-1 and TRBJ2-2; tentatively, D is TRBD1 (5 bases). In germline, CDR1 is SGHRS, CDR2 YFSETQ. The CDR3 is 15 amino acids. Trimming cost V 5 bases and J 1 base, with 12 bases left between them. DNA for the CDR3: TGCGCCAGCAGTCCCCAGGGCGGGAACACCGGGGAGCTGTTTTTT. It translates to CASSPQGGNTGELFF.

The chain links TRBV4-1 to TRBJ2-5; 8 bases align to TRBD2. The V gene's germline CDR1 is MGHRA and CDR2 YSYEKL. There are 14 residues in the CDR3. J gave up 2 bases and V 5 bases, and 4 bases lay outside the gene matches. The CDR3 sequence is CASSTGGQQETQYF. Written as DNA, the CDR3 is TGCGCCAGCAGCACGGGGGGGCAACAAGAGACCCAGTACTTC.